This T cell receptor (beta chain) was obtained from a study of T-cell memory formation after mild COVID-19. V lost 4 bases and J lost 5, with 11 bases in between. Germline assignment: CDR1 SGHVS and CDR2 FQNEAQ. The CDR3 covers 14 residues. Notes on this clonotype: The target antigen is unknown.

From the 5' RACE reads, TCRdb called clonotypes with MiXCR, one entry per CDR3 protein. Among a few hundred thousand distinct CDR3 sequences listed, around 26% were seen once. Findings and caveats of the study: Mostly located in CM and EM were contracting CD4+ clones, with contracting CD8+ clones located in EMRA.

This TCR derives from an adult woman who had mild COVID-19 (a few samples of this study predate the infection). Cell type and time point are not known. The specimen was PBMCs or a T cell subset sorted from them (not recorded which). The rearrangement joins TRBV7-8 to TRBJ2-2; possibly TRBD1 for D (6 bases). The CDR3, as DNA: TGTGCCAGCAGCTCAGGGGTTGAGACCGGGGAGCTGTTTTTT. Translation: CASSSGVETGELFF.